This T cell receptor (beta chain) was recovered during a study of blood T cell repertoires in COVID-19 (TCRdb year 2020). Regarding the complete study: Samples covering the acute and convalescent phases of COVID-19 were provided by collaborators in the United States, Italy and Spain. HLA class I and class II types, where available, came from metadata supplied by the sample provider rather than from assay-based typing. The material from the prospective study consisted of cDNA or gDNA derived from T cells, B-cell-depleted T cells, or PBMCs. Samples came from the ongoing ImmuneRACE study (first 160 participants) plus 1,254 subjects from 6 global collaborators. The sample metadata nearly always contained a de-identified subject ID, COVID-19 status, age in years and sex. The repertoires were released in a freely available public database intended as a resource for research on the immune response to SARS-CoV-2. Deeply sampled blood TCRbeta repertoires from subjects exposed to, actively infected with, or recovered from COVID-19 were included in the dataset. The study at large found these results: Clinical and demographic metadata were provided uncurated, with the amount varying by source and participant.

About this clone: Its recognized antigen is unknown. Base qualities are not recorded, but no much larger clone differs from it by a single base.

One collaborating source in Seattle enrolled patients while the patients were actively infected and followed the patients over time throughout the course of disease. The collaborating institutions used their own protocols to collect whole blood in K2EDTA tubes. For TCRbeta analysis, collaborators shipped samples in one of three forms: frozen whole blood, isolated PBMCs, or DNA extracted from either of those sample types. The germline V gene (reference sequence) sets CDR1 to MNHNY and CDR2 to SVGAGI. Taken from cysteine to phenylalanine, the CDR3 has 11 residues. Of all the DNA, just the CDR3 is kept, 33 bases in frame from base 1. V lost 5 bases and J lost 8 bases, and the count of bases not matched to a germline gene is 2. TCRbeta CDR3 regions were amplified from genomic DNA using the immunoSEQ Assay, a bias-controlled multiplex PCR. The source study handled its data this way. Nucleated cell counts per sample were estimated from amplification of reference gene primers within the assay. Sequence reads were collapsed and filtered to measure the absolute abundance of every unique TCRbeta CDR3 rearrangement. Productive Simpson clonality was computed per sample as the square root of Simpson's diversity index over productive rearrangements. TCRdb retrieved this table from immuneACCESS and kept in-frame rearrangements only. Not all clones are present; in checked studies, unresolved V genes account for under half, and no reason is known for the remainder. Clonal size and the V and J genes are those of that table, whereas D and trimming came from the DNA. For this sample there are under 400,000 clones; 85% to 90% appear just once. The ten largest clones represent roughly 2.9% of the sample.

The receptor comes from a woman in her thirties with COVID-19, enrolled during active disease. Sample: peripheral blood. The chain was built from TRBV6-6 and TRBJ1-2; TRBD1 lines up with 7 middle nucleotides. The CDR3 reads CASSRQGGYTF. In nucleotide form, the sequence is TGTGCCAGCAGTCGACAGGGCGGCTACACCTTC.